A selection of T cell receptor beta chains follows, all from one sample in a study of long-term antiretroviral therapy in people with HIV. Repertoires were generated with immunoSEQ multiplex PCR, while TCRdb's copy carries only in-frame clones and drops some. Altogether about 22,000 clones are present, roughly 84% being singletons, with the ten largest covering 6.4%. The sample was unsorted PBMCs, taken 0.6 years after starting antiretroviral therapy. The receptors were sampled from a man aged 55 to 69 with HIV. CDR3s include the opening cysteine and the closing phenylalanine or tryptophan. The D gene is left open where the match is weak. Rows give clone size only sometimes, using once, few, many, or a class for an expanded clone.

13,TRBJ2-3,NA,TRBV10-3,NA,TGTGCCATCAGTTGGGACGGCACAGATACGCAGTATTTT,CAISWDGTDTQYF
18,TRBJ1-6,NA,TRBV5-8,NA,TGTGCCAGCAGCTTGAGGTTTGGCAGCGCACCGGGTGGTTCACCCCTCCACTTT,CASSLRFGSAPGGSPLHF
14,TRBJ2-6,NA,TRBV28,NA,TGTGCCACCCTACAGATCTCTGGGGCCAACGTCCTGACTTTC,CATLQISGANVLTF
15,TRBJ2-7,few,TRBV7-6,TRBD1,TGTGCCAGCAGCTTAGTGGGACAGGGATTTGACGAGCAGTACTTC,CASSLVGQGFDEQYF
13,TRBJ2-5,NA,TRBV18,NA,TGTGCCAGCTCACTCAACGAATTAGAGACCCAGTACTTC,CASSLNELETQYF
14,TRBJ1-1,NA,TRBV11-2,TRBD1,TGTGCCAGCAGCCCCGACAGGGTGAACACTGAAGCTTTCTTT,CASSPDRVNTEAFF
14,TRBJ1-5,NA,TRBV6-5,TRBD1,TGTGCCAGCAGTTACGCCGACAGGGAACAGCCCCAGCATTTT,CASSYADREQPQHF
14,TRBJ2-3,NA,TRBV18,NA,TGTGCCAGCTCACCAGATCGTGACACAGATACGCAGTATTTT,CASSPDRDTDTQYF
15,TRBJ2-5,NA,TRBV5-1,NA,TGCGCCAGCAGCTGGGGAACAGGGTCCCAAGAGACCCAGTACTTC,CASSWGTGSQETQYF
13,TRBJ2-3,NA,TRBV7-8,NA,TGTGCCAGCAGTGGAGCTAGCACAGATACGCAGTATTTT,CASSGASTDTQYF
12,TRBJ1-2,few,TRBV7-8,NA,TGTGCCAGCAGCACCCGGGACGGTGGCTACACCTTC,CASSTRDGGYTF
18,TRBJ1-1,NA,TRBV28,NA,TGTGCCAGCAGTTTATTTGGGGGTGGGGGGGACGGGAGCACTGAAGCTTTCTTT,CASSLFGGGGDGSTEAFF
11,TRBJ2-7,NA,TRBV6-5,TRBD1,TGTGCCAGCAGTGACAGGGACGAGCAGTACTTC,CASSDRDEQYF
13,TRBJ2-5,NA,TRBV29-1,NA,TGCAGCGTTGAGCCAGCACCTCAAGAGACCCAGTACTTC,CSVEPAPQETQYF
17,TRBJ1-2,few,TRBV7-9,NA,TGTGCCAGCAGCTTAGAGCTGGGAGGGATGGGGTTCAGTGGCTACACCTTC,CASSLELGGMGFSGYTF
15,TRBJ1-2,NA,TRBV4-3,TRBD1,TGCGCCAGCAGCCAGTCCACAGGGGGCAACTATGGCTACACCTTC,CASSQSTGGNYGYTF
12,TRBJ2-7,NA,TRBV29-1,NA,TGCAGCGTTCAGGGAGAGGGCTTAGAGCAGTACTTC,CSVQGEGLEQYF
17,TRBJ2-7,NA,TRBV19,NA,TGTGCCAGTAGTATAGGGGCCACGGGCGGTGGGCCCTACGAGCAGTACTTC,CASSIGATGGGPYEQYF